This T cell receptor (beta chain) is from a study of T cell responses to AZD1222 COVID-19 vaccine. Study conclusions and caveats: Females made up more of the donors, who were largely white British, and clonal diversity may have come out too low.

The CDR3 is 12 amino acids. The V end lost 4 bases, the J end lost 4 bases, and 6 bases lay between the germline ends. Germline lookup yields CDR1 SGHTA and CDR2 FQGNSA. The sample holds one count of this clone. The target antigen is unknown. Profiling relied on immunoSEQ multiplex PCR, and the TCRdb table lists in-frame clones only, not all of them. The top ten clones hold under 7% of a sample with 100,000 to 130,000 clones, 70% to 90% of them seen once. The chain carries TRBV7-2 and TRBJ2-3; D gene ambiguous. Sequencing used peripheral blood, obtained on day 0 of AZD1222 vaccination. The sequence was collected from an adult in good health. The CDR3 DNA is TGTGCCAGCAGCTCTGGCGCAGATACGCAGTATTTT. It is translated as CASSSGADTQYF.